These 2 T cell receptor beta chains were sequenced from one sample in a study of regulatory T cells in long-lasting Graves disease. Time point reported: persistent/refractory GD, antithyroid drugs over 5 years with positive TRAb. Researchers made the TCR library from RNA that was extracted from PBMCs. The authors built TCR beta libraries using iRepertoire HTBI primers and Arm-PCR of CDR3 regions. TCRdb used MiXCR to reprocess the multiplex PCR reads, holding one entry per CDR3 protein. The sample has approximately 400,000 distinct CDR3 sequences, roughly 20% seen once. Specimen: peripheral blood mononuclear cells (PBMCs), collected when the disease was refractory, from a patient treated with antithyroid drugs. These receptors came from a female donor with Graves disease.

This clonotype was counted a few times. This sequence joins TRBV29-1 and TRBJ2-2; maybe TRBD2 (7 bases). This CDR3 comprises 13 residues. Germline loops: CDR1 SQVTM, CDR2 ANQGSEA. V was clipped by 5 bases and J by 6 bases, with 13 bases between them. The CDR3 sequence is CSVKSGGPGELFF. As DNA, the CDR3 is TGCAGCGTTAAGTCGGGGGGCCCCGGGGAGCTGTTTTTT.

Many counts were recorded for this clonotype. V is TRBV2 and J is TRBJ1-1; D is perhaps TRBD1 (6 bases). The CDR3 is 13 amino acids. V lost 1 base to trimming and J lost 3 bases, with 6 bases between them. Per the germline V gene, CDR1 is SNHLY and CDR2 is FYNNEI. CDR3 loop: CASSEDRDTEAFF. DNA for the CDR3: TGTGCCAGCAGTGAAGACAGGGACACTGAAGCTTTCTTT.